This is a list of T cell receptor beta chains from one sample in a study of blood T cell repertoires in COVID-19. Generated by immunoSEQ multiplex PCR, the TCRdb table keeps only in-frame clones and is missing some. The repertoire holds some 150,000 clones, with about nine tenths as singletons. The sample comprised peripheral blood. These receptors all stem from a man in his fifties with active or convalescent COVID-19. CDR3s include the opening cysteine and the closing phenylalanine or tryptophan. The D gene is left open where the match is weak. Only part of the rows carry a size: once, few, many, or a class if the clone is expanded.

abundance,v_gene,j_gene,d_gene,CDR3aa,CDR3nt
-,TRBV7-3,TRBJ2-2,TRBD1,CASSLTASATGGIGELFF,TGTGCCAGCAGCTTAACGGCCTCCGCGACAGGGGGTATCGGGGAGCTGTTTTTT
-,TRBV14,TRBJ1-2,-,CASSRVNYGYTF,TGTGCCAGCAGCCGAGTTAACTATGGCTACACCTTC
-,TRBV3-1/TRBV3-2,TRBJ2-7,TRBD2,CASSQTLAGGPKEQYF,TGTGCCAGCAGCCAAACACTAGCGGGAGGGCCGAAGGAGCAGTACTTC
-,TRBV30,TRBJ2-7,-,CAWSRRGAYEQYF,TGTGCCTGGAGTAGACGGGGAGCCTACGAGCAGTACTTC
-,TRBV5-1,TRBJ1-3,-,CASSLGAGRNTIYF,TGCGCCAGCAGCTTGGGTGCAGGGAGAAACACCATATATTTT
-,TRBV4-1,TRBJ2-3,TRBD2,CASSQGGGRGIRIDTQYF,TGCGCCAGCAGCCAAGGTGGCGGGAGGGGGATTAGGATAGATACGCAGTATTTT
-,TRBV9,TRBJ2-7,-,CASSVGDYSDEQYF,TGTGCCAGCAGCGTAGGAGACTACTCAGACGAGCAGTACTTC
-,TRBV5-1,TRBJ2-1,TRBD2,CASSPGLAGGGEQFF,TGCGCCAGCAGCCCCGGACTAGCGGGGGGTGGTGAGCAGTTCTTC
once,TRBV11-3,TRBJ2-1,TRBD1,CASSPRQGAYEQFF,TGTGCCAGCAGCCCGCGACAGGGGGCTTATGAGCAGTTCTTC
-,TRBV5-6,TRBJ2-1,TRBD2,CASSSRLAGAFNEQFF,TGTGCCAGCAGCTCCAGACTAGCGGGAGCTTTTAATGAGCAGTTCTTC
once,TRBV7-2,TRBJ2-7,TRBD2,CASSLAFGAGGYEQYF,TGTGCCAGCAGCTTAGCGTTCGGAGCGGGAGGCTACGAGCAGTACTTC
-,TRBV4-1,TRBJ2-5,-,CASSQDIRQVSTQYF,TGCGCCAGCAGCCAAGATATCCGACAGGTATCGACCCAGTACTTC
-,TRBV30,TRBJ2-5,TRBD2,CAWSGARTSGNQETQYF,TGTGCCTGGAGTGGCGCCCGGACTAGCGGGAATCAAGAGACCCAGTACTTC
-,TRBV19,TRBJ2-3,-,CASSGVSDTQYF,TGTGCCAGTAGTGGAGTGTCAGATACGCAGTATTTT
-,TRBV27,TRBJ1-3,-,CASTSGFPGTGNTIYF,TGTGCCAGTACCTCCGGGTTTCCGGGAACTGGAAACACCATATATTTT
-,TRBV20-1,TRBJ1-2,-,CSARVQGYTF,TGCAGTGCTAGAGTCCAGGGCTACACCTTC
-,TRBV7-9,TRBJ2-2,TRBD1,CASSLRQGAGELFF,TGTGCCAGCAGCTTAAGGCAGGGGGCCGGGGAGCTGTTTTTT
-,TRBV7-9,TRBJ2-7,-,CASSSKGHSYEQYF,TGTGCCAGCAGCTCCAAGGGACACTCCTACGAGCAGTACTTC
-,TRBV10-2,TRBJ2-7,-,CASQGERQISYEQYF,TGCGCCAGTCAGGGTGAGAGGCAGATCTCCTACGAGCAGTACTTC
few,TRBV28,TRBJ1-2,TRBD1,CASSRRSGTDILPNYGYTF,TGTGCCAGCAGTCGTCGATCCGGGACAGATATATTACCTAACTATGGCTACACCTTC
once,TRBV6-5,TRBJ2-1,-,CASSPPGSSYNEQFF,TGTGCCAGCAGCCCACCCGGGAGCTCCTACAATGAGCAGTTCTTC
-,TRBV5-5,TRBJ2-3,-,CASSLTQRLSDTQYF,TGTGCCAGCAGCTTGACTCAGCGGTTATCAGATACGCAGTATTTT
-,TRBV12-5,TRBJ2-3,TRBD2,CASMLWEGFRTQYF,TGTGCTAGTATGTTGTGGGAGGGCTTTCGTACGCAGTATTTT
-,TRBV27,TRBJ2-1,TRBD2,CASSSSGRITYNEQFF,TGTGCCAGCAGTTCAAGCGGGAGGATCACCTACAATGAGCAGTTCTTC